This T cell receptor beta chain was observed in a study of blood T cells in healthy people across ages. This CDR3 spans 16 amino acids. V dropped 4 bases and J dropped 7; count of bases not matched to a gene: 7. It was with a sample-barcoded 5' primer and a J-beta primer mix that a second PCR of roughly 6 to 12 cycles was run. Carrying 12 random nucleotides, a template-switch adaptor labeled each individual cDNA molecule. MiXCR was run by TCRdb on the 5' RACE reads, yielding one entry per CDR3 protein. The table lists about 1.4 million distinct CDR3 sequences, approximately 63% of them singletons. The receptor's source is a man between 18 and 35 years old in good health. The sample taken for sequencing was blood. The rearrangement joins TRBV12-3 or TRBV12-4 to TRBJ1-6, with 10 bases aligning to TRBD1. DNA for the CDR3: TGTGCCAGCAGTTCCTGGACAGGGGGTGGCAATTCACCCCTCCACTTT. It yields the protein CASSSWTGGGNSPLHF.